This entry concerns a single T cell receptor (beta chain). Trimming at V came to 3 bases and at J to 10 bases, leaving 8 bases not matched to a gene. Germline assignment: CDR1 DFQATT and CDR2 SNEGSKA (reference sequence). CDR3 length: 13 amino acids. Construction of TCR beta libraries relied on iRepertoire HTBI primers and on Arm-PCR targeting CDR3 regions. MiXCR, applied by TCRdb to the multiplex PCR reads, yields one record per CDR3 protein. This sample has 550,000 to 700,000 distinct CDR3 sequences, with around 16% found just once. Regarding time point: newly diagnosed GD, antithyroid drugs for less than 3 months. Following extraction of RNA from PBMCs, that RNA was used to make the TCR library. Peripheral blood, around 9.7 milliliters per patient, was collected in EDTA tubes. This record belongs to a study of regulatory T cells in long-lasting Graves disease. The same specimen was also included in a second study, on T cells in Graves' hyperthyroidism and ophthalmopathy. That source adds: Patients aged 18 to 65 had newly diagnosed hyperthyroidism of under 2 months' duration. Model output signaled ophthalmopathy a median approximately 6 months ahead of onset.

The sequence derives from a man aged 18 to 29 with Graves disease. This material consisted of peripheral blood mononuclear cells (PBMCs), taken at new diagnosis, from a patient treated with antithyroid drugs. The V gene is TRBV20-1, the J gene TRBJ2-1, with 8 bases aligning to TRBD2. CDR3 sequence reads: CSASFGGGGEQFF. DNA for the CDR3: TGCAGTGCTAGCTTCGGGGGGGGGGGCGAGCAGTTCTTC.